This T cell receptor beta chain was sequenced for a study of prognosis after radiotherapy for stage I lung cancer. Study background: A biologically effective dose of at least 100 Gy came via 3-5 SBRT fractions. None of the patients had concurrent treatment alongside stereotactic body radiotherapy.

Two sampling time points were used, and six milliliters of peripheral blood were drawn at each. This clonotype is categorized as medium-sized. Two-round multiplex PCR, the amplification method, yielded TCR beta CDR3 from genomic DNA. The first PCR round targeted every TRBV and TRBJ gene with specific primers. MiXCR, applied by TCRdb to the multiplex PCR reads, yields one record per CDR3 protein. The table has roughly 38,000 distinct CDR3 sequences, roughly 24% seen once. The sample consisted of PBMCs, taken before or after stereotactic body radiation therapy (not recorded which). The TCR originated in a donor over 45 with non-small cell lung cancer.

DNA of the CDR3: TGTGCCAGCAGCGTCCATAGGGGACAGGGTGTATCCGAGCAGTACTTC. This gives the protein CASSVHRGQGVSEQYF. The rearrangement uses TRBV7-8 and TRBJ2-7, with 9 bases lining up with TRBD1. Per the germline V gene, CDR1 is SGHVS and CDR2 is FQNEAQ. The CDR3 has 16 amino acids. V was pared by 5 bases and J by 6 bases, with 14 bases of the junction left unmatched.